A single sample is the source of the 7 T cell receptor beta chains below, sequenced in a study of Ad26.COV2.S vaccination and SARS-CoV-2 variants. Treatment here: roughly 19 received Ad26.COV2.S at low or high dose, single or two shots; 5 received placebo; per-sample allocation not given. Material that was analyzed had been drawn on day 63 after the first vaccine or placebo injection. Sequencing used immunoSEQ multiplex PCR; TCRdb keeps in-frame clones, though not all of them. The table includes approximately 240,000 clones, roughly 90% detected once. The source was peripheral blood, collected in a trial of Ad26.COV2.S vaccine versus placebo. Receptors originate from a person between 18 and 60 years old who received the Ad26.COV2.S COVID-19 vaccine or a placebo.

The chain couples TRBV7-9 to TRBJ2-1; D unresolved. V shed 5 bases and J shed 4 bases, with 9 bases lying between them. This CDR3 is built from 13 residues. Germline assignment: CDR1 SEHNR and CDR2 FQNEAQ (reference sequence). The CDR3, as DNA: TGTGCCAGCAGCCCCCAGGTTTACAATGAGCAGTTCTTC. Protein: CASSPQVYNEQFF.

The chain has TRBV6-4 and TRBJ2-1; 10 bases line up with TRBD2. After removal of 4 bases from V and 9 bases from J, the junction contained 0 bases not matched to a gene. The germline gives CDR1 MRHNA, CDR2 SNTAGT. This CDR3 contains 12 residues. The CDR3 loop reads CASSGTSGEQFF. Here the CDR3 DNA reads TGTGCCAGCAGTGGGACTAGCGGTGAGCAGTTCTTC.

The chain has TRBV6-5 and TRBJ1-2; possible D gene TRBD1, 5 bases. From germline, CDR1 is MNHEY and CDR2 SVGAGI. V dropped 6 bases and J dropped 4 bases, with 9 bases sitting between them. CDR3 length: 12 amino acids. Here the CDR3 reads CASSAGSYGYTF. CDR3 in DNA: TGTGCCAGCAGCGCAGGGTCCTATGGCTACACCTTC.

This clone was seen just once. The chain links TRBV9 to TRBJ2-5; possibly TRBD1 or TRBD2 for D (5 bases each). Germline loops: CDR1 SGDLS, CDR2 YYNGEE. The CDR3 length is 14 residues. Trimming stripped 1 base from V and 2 bases from J, with 9 bases between. CDR3 bases: TGTGCCAGCAGCGTATCGGGGCTGCAAGAGACCCAGTACTTC. It encodes CASSVSGLQETQYF.

The rearrangement uses TRBV7-9 and TRBJ1-5; D is perhaps TRBD1 (5 bases). Trimming cost V 5 bases and J 2 bases, with 13 bases left between them. The CDR3 consists of 15 residues. Looked up from germline, CDR1 is SEHNR and CDR2 is FQNEAQ (reference sequence). This chain's CDR3 is CASSQTGPGNQPQHF. As DNA, the CDR3 is TGTGCCAGCAGCCAAACAGGCCCGGGCAATCAGCCCCAGCATTTT.

The CDR3 here is CASSHRQVGPDTQYF. The CDR3 DNA follows: TGTGCCAGCAGCCACCGACAGGTTGGGCCAGATACGCAGTATTTT. The gene calls are TRBV3-1 (or the pseudogene TRBV3-2) and TRBJ2-3, with D tentatively TRBD1 (6 bases). The CDR3 has 15 amino acids. The V end was cut by 3 bases, the J end by 4 bases, with 14 bases between. Per the germline V gene, CDR1 is LGHDT and CDR2 is YNNKEL (reference sequence).

V and J are TRBV15 and TRBJ1-6; D is ambiguous. This CDR3 has 13 residues. Trimming stripped 7 bases from V and 7 bases from J, with 11 bases between. CDR1 LNHNV and CDR2 YYDKDF come from the germline V gene (reference sequence). Here the CDR3 reads CATTRGLNSPLHF. The CDR3 DNA reads TGTGCCACCACCCGCGGGTTGAATTCACCCCTCCACTTT.